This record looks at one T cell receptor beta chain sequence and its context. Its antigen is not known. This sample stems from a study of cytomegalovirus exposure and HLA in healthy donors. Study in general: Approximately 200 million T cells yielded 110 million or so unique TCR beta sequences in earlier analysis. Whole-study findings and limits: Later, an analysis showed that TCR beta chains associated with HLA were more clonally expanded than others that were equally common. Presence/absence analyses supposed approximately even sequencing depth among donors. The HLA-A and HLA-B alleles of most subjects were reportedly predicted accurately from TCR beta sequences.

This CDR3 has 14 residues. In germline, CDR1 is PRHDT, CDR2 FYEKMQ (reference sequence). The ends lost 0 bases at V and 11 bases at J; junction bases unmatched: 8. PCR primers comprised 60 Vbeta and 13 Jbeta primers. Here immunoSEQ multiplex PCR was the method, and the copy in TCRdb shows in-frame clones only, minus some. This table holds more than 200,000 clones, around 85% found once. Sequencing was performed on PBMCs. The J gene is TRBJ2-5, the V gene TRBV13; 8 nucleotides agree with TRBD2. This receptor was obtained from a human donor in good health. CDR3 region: CASSLGVAGREQYF. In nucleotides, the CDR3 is TGTGCCAGCAGCTTAGGGGTAGCGGGAAGGGAGCAGTACTTC.